Below are 8 T cell receptor beta chains sequenced from a single sample in a study of blood T cells in healthy people across ages. Together with a sample-barcoded 5' primer, a J-beta primer mix was included in a second PCR lasting about 6 to 12 cycles. One entry per CDR3 protein results from TCRdb running MiXCR on the 5' RACE reads. Of 1.5 million to 1.8 million distinct CDR3 sequences in the sample, 35% to 45% are singletons; the top ten hold about 4.1%. Sequenced input: blood. The receptors derive from a woman younger than 35 in good health.

The V gene is TRBV6-5, the J gene TRBJ2-7; D perhaps matches TRBD1 (5 bases). The CDR3 covers 15 residues. The germline CDR1 and CDR2 sequences are MNHEY and SVGAGI. Trimming removed 4 bases at V and 0 bases at J, with 13 bases between. The chain's CDR3 is CASSLSQGSSYEQYF. CDR3 nucleotides: TGTGCCAGCAGTTTATCCCAGGGAAGCTCCTACGAGCAGTACTTC.

This chain joins TRBV7-9 and TRBJ2-7; D call uncertain. CDR3 length equals 15 residues. V was cut by 4 bases and J by 0 bases, with 13 bases left in between. The V gene's germline CDR1 is SEHNR and CDR2 FQNEAQ (reference sequence). The CDR3 is CASSSGGTLSYEQYF. The CDR3 DNA follows: TGTGCCAGCAGCTCCGGTGGTACCCTCTCCTACGAGCAGTACTTC.

The V gene is TRBV4-3, the J gene TRBJ2-7; D unclear. Germline V CDR1 and CDR2: LGHNA, YSLEER. V lost 0 bases and J lost 2, with 11 bases in between. The CDR3 contains 15 residues. CDR3 sequence reads: CASSQDLAETYEQYF. In DNA form, the CDR3 reads TGCGCCAGCAGCCAAGATTTGGCCGAAACCTACGAGCAGTACTTC.

The chain carries TRBV4-1 and TRBJ1-1; 9 nucleotides agree with TRBD1. Germline lookup yields CDR1 MGHRA and CDR2 YSYEKL. The ends lost 5 bases at V and 0 bases at J; junction bases unmatched: 7. CDR3 length equals 16 residues. CDR3 nucleotide sequence: TGCGCCAGCAGCAACCGGACAGGGGTTTTGAACACTGAAGCTTTCTTT. Translation: CASSNRTGVLNTEAFF.

The chain joins TRBV4-3 to TRBJ2-7; 7 nucleotides match TRBD1. From germline, CDR1 is LGHNA and CDR2 YSLEER. V lost 4 bases and J lost 5; bases outside the gene matches: 11. The CDR3 totals 15 residues. CDR3 DNA: TGCGCCAGCAGCCTTAGTGCCTACAGGGGACACGAGCAGTACTTC. It yields the protein CASSLSAYRGHEQYF.

The rearrangement uses TRBV6-5 and TRBJ1-2; the D is unclear. Trimming took off 5 bases at V and 0 bases at J, with 10 bases between the two ends. CDR3 length equals 14 residues. CDR1 MNHEY and CDR2 SVGAGI come from the germline V gene. CDR3 nucleotide sequence: TGTGCCAGCAGTCACAAAAAAGCTAACTATGGCTACACCTTC. Residues: CASSHKKANYGYTF.

This clonotype has only a few counts. The J gene is TRBJ1-5, the V gene TRBV6-1; 8 positions match TRBD1. V gave up 2 bases and J gave up 3 bases; unmatched junction bases: 9. The germline V gene has CDR1 MNHNS and CDR2 SASEGT. This CDR3 has 17 residues. As DNA, the CDR3 is TGTGCCAGCAGTGAATGGACAGGGATAACAACCAATCAGCCCCAGCATTTT. Its protein product is CASSEWTGITTNQPQHF.

V is TRBV30 and J is TRBJ2-7; 11 nucleotides align to TRBD2. The germline CDR1 and CDR2 sequences are GTSNPN and SVGIG (reference sequence). V lost 2 bases and J lost 3; bases outside the gene matches: 3. CDR3 size: 14 residues. CDR3 loop: CAWSPTSGGYEQYF. CDR3 nucleotides: TGTGCCTGGAGTCCAACTAGCGGGGGCTACGAGCAGTACTTC. The full variable domain, in which reference TRBV30 and TRBJ2-7 provide the parts outside the CDR3, is SQTIHQWPATLVQPVGSPLSLECTVEGTSNPNLYWYRQAAGRGLQLLFYSVGIGQISSEVPQNLSASRPQDRQFILSSKKLLLSDSGFYLCAWSPTSGGYEQYFGPGTRLTVT.